The rows below give T cell receptor beta chains drawn from one sample of a study of blood T cells in healthy people across ages. One entry per CDR3 protein results from TCRdb running MiXCR on the 5' RACE reads. The table lists more than 1,000,000 distinct CDR3 sequences, about 25% of them singletons. Another study also made use of these data, one on T cells of mothers and their children.

The specimen was blood. Receptors originate from a girl aged 2-10 years in good health. Each CDR3 is given with its conserved first and last residue. The D gene is left open where the match is weak. Size tells how often a clone was seen (once, few, many) or the class of an expanded clone, and some rows leave it out.

V	size	J	D	CDR3	DNA
TRBV4-3	few	TRBJ2-5	-	CASSQYRGGETQYF	TGCGCCAGCAGCCAGTACAGGGGAGGGGAGACCCAGTACTTC
TRBV20-1	-	TRBJ2-2	TRBD2	CSARDSTSGLTGELFF	TGCAGTGCTAGAGATTCAACTAGCGGACTCACCGGGGAGCTGTTTTTT
TRBV24-1	-	TRBJ2-7	-	CATSDLLQPSEQYF	TGTGCCACCAGTGATCTCCTACAACCAAGCGAGCAGTACTTC
TRBV19	-	TRBJ2-5	-	CASSMAVRETQYF	TGTGCCAGTAGTATGGCGGTCCGGGAGACCCAGTACTTC
TRBV29-1	-	TRBJ2-1	TRBD1	CSVLTLQGNEQFF	TGCAGCGTCTTAACCCTACAGGGGAATGAGCAGTTCTTC
TRBV7-8	-	TRBJ1-2	-	CASSLGPGAGGYTF	TGTGCCAGCAGCTTAGGCCCCGGGGCCGGTGGCTACACCTTC
TRBV2	few	TRBJ2-3	TRBD2	CASMRKRGGGTDTQYF	TGTGCCAGCATGCGGAAGCGGGGGGGCGGCACAGATACGCAGTATTTT
TRBV7-8	few	TRBJ1-2	-	CASSLLQGSYGYTF	TGTGCCAGCAGCTTATTGCAGGGCAGCTATGGCTACACCTTC
TRBV28	few	TRBJ2-1	TRBD2	CASSSLTSGLNEVWYNEQFF	TGTGCCAGCAGTTCCCTCACTAGCGGGCTAAACGAGGTATGGTACAATGAGCAGTTCTTC
TRBV7-6	few	TRBJ1-4	-	CASSPSFVTNEKLFF	TGTGCCAGCAGCCCCTCGTTTGTAACTAATGAAAAACTGTTTTTT
TRBV20-1	few	TRBJ2-4	-	CSAKGVGLPPTQYF	TGCAGTGCTAAAGGAGTAGGACTACCCCCCACTCAGTACTTC
TRBV15	few	TRBJ2-7	-	CATALLGGAGYEQYF	TGTGCCACCGCTTTATTAGGGGGGGCCGGGTACGAGCAGTACTTC
TRBV29-1	-	TRBJ2-1	TRBD2	CSVTGSATSGYNEQFF	TGCAGCGTTACTGGTTCAGCTACTAGCGGCTACAATGAGCAGTTCTTC
TRBV6-5	-	TRBJ2-7	-	CASSYYSNSYEQYF	TGTGCCAGCAGTTACTATTCGAACTCCTACGAGCAGTACTTC
TRBV12-3/TRBV12-4	-	TRBJ2-1	-	CASSWGLTFNEQFF	TGTGCCAGCAGTTGGGGACTTACTTTCAATGAGCAGTTCTTC
TRBV15	few	TRBJ1-2	-	CATRIDPSDGYTF	TGTGCCACCAGGATCGACCCGTCGGATGGCTACACCTTC
TRBV29-1	-	TRBJ1-1	-	CSVEVTLNTEAFF	TGCAGCGTTGAGGTAACCCTGAACACTGAAGCTTTCTTT
TRBV18	-	TRBJ2-7	TRBD1	CASSPRTGYSEQYF	TGTGCCAGCTCACCTCGGACAGGGTATTCCGAGCAGTACTTC
TRBV29-1	-	TRBJ2-5	TRBD2	CSVDDQRGGSETQYF	TGCAGCGTTGACGATCAGCGGGGGGGCTCAGAGACCCAGTACTTC
TRBV28	-	TRBJ2-7	-	CASSLPEIGAHEQYF	TGTGCCAGCAGTTTACCGGAGATAGGGGCCCACGAGCAGTACTTC
TRBV29-1	few	TRBJ2-5	-	CSARRTQPGTQYF	TGCAGCGCTCGACGGACTCAGCCCGGGACCCAGTACTTC
TRBV5-1	-	TRBJ2-5	-	CASSLVPGQETQYF	TGCGCCAGCAGCTTGGTTCCCGGCCAAGAGACCCAGTACTTC
TRBV7-2	-	TRBJ1-5	TRBD1	CASSPRQGGVPQHF	TGTGCCAGCAGCCCCCGACAGGGTGGCGTGCCCCAGCATTTT
TRBV7-2	-	TRBJ1-5	TRBD1	CASSLGQGARPQHF	TGTGCCAGCAGCTTAGGGCAGGGGGCTAGGCCCCAGCATTTT
TRBV29-1	-	TRBJ2-2	-	CSVEGGTGELFF	TGCAGCGTTGAGGGGGGCACCGGGGAGCTGTTTTTT
TRBV24-1	few	TRBJ2-5	TRBD2	CATGLAAQETQYF	TGTGCCACCGGACTAGCGGCCCAAGAGACCCAGTACTTC
TRBV20-1	-	TRBJ2-5	-	CSARDALTELETQYF	TGCAGTGCTAGAGATGCGCTGACAGAGCTAGAGACCCAGTACTTC
TRBV6-5	-	TRBJ1-1	TRBD1	CASRDLQGTDTEAFF	TGTGCCAGCAGGGACCTACAGGGGACGGACACTGAAGCTTTCTTT
TRBV7-2	-	TRBJ2-7	-	CASSLTGTLYEQYF	TGTGCCAGCAGCTTGACCGGGACTCTCTACGAGCAGTACTTC
TRBV7-9	-	TRBJ1-2	TRBD1	CASCEGARDGYTF	TGTGCCAGCTGCGAGGGGGCGCGGGATGGCTACACCTTC
TRBV27	-	TRBJ2-1	-	CASSFNLYNEQFF	TGTGCCAGCAGTTTTAACCTCTACAATGAGCAGTTCTTC
TRBV15	few	TRBJ2-7	-	CATRKELSGYEQYF	TGTGCCACCAGGAAGGAATTGTCGGGCTACGAGCAGTACTTC
TRBV6-1	few	TRBJ2-5	-	CASGRAHAQETQYF	TGTGCCAGCGGTCGGGCCCACGCCCAAGAGACCCAGTACTTC
TRBV7-9	-	TRBJ2-7	TRBD1	CASSLGGDRGRYF	TGTGCCAGCAGCTTAGGAGGGGACAGGGGACGGTACTTC
TRBV28	few	TRBJ2-5	-	CASSSEGLPPRLF	TGTGCCAGCAGTTCTGAGGGTCTACCCCCCCGGCTCTTC
TRBV7-2	few	TRBJ2-1	TRBD2	CASSLLTSDYNEQFF	TGTGCCAGCAGCTTATTGACTAGCGACTACAATGAGCAGTTCTTC
TRBV28	few	TRBJ2-7	-	CASSTGEVPSYEQYF	TGTGCCAGCAGCACAGGGGAGGTCCCATCCTACGAGCAGTACTTC